The clone carrying this T cell receptor beta chain was detected only once. No antigen is known for it. Per sample, 10^5 or so TCR templates underwent assay. Libraries were prepared by immunoSEQ multiplex PCR; TCRdb keeps only in-frame clonotypes and omits some of them. The sample has just over 60,000 clones, 79% seen once. The source of the sample is a study of siplizumab effects on memory and regulatory T cells. Notes on the study in general: Naive T cells appeared more varied than memory cells and looked like key alloresponse contributors.

The CDR3 totals 14 residues. The germline V gene encodes CDR1 SNHLY and CDR2 FYNNEI. Deletions cut 6 bases from V and 7 bases from J, with 16 bases between. Unstimulated subsets comprising naive, memory, effector memory and TEMRA cells were sequenced in a few donor pairs. The genes are TRBV2 and TRBJ1-5; possible D gene TRBD1, 6 bases. Specimen: memory CD4+ T cells sorted from blood. The source of this sequence is a human donor in good health. CDR3: CASRPGDGSQPQHF. The CDR3 DNA sequence: TGTGCCAGCAGGCCAGGGGATGGGAGCCAGCCCCAGCATTTT.